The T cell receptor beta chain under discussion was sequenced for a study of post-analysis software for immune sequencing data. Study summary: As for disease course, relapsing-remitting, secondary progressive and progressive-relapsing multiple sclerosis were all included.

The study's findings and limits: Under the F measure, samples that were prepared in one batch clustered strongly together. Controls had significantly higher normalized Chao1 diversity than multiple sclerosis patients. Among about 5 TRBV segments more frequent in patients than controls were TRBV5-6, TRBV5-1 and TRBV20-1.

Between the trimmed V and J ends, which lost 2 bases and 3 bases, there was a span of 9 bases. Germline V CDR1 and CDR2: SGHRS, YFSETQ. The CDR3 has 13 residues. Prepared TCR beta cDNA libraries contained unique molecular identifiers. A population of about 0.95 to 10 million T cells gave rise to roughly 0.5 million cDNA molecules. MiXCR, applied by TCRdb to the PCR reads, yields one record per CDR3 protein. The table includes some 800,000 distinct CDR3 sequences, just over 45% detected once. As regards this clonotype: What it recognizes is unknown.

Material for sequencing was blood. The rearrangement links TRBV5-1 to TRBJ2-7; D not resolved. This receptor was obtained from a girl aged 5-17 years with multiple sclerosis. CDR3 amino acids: CASSFRNGYEQYF. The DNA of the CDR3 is TGCGCCAGCAGCTTTCGCAACGGCTACGAGCAGTACTTC. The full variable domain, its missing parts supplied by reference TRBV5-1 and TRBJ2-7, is KAGVTQTPRYLIKTRGQQVTLSCSPISGHRSVSWYQQTPGQGLQFLFEYFSETQRNKGNFPGRFSGRQFSNSRSEMNVSTLELGDSALYLCASSFRNGYEQYFGPGTRLTVT.